The 29 T cell receptor beta chains below all came from one sample that was sequenced in a study of blood T cells in healthy people across ages. PCR was performed a second time for about 7 to 12 cycles using a sample-barcoded 5' primer and a J-beta primer mix. TCRdb itself ran the 5' RACE reads through MiXCR, one entry per CDR3 protein. Here the sample spans some 710,000 distinct CDR3 sequences, 35% to 50% being singletons. The sequenced sample consisted of blood. The receptor set was obtained from a man older than 75 in good health.

The chain combines TRBV20-1 with TRBJ2-3; a weak D match, TRBD2 (7 bases). Germline CDR1 and CDR2: DFQATT and SNEGSKA (reference sequence). V lost 7 bases and J lost 5, with 16 bases in between. CDR3 length equals 13 residues. The CDR3: CSGGTGGEDTQYF. In nucleotides, the CDR3 is TGCAGTGGCGGGACGGGGGGCGAAGATACGCAGTATTTT.

About this clonotype itself: This CDR3 fails to terminate in the conserved phenylalanine or tryptophan, so it likely reflects a read error. The V and J genes are TRBV5-1 and TRBJ2-1; 9 bases are shared with TRBD2. Germline CDR1 is SGHRS and CDR2 is YFSETQ. Trimming removed 3 bases from V and 5 bases from J; junction bases left unmatched: 3. The CDR3 totals 14 residues. The CDR3 bases are TGCGCCAGCAGCTCTCCTAGCGGGAACAATGAGCAGTTCCTC. Translated: CASSSPSGNNEQFL.

CDR3 DNA sequence: TGTGCCATCAGCGGGACGATGACAGGGTACCAAGAGACCCAGTACTTC. This codes for CAISGTMTGYQETQYF. V gene TRBV10-3 combines with J gene TRBJ2-5, with TRBD1 matching 7 bases. Germline V gene lookup returns CDR1 ENHRY and CDR2 SYGVKD. The length of the CDR3 is 16 residues. Trimming at V came to 6 bases and at J to 0 bases, leaving 10 bases not matched to a gene.

The CDR3 sequence is CASSPGKGWDQPQHF. CDR3 bases: TGTGCCAGCAGTCCAGGGAAGGGGTGGGATCAGCCCCAGCATTTT. The rearrangement joins TRBV6-6 to TRBJ1-5; a possible D gene is TRBD1 (5 bases). This CDR3 is 15 amino acids long. The V end lost 5 bases, the J end lost 5 bases, and 16 bases lay between the germline ends. CDR1 MNHNY and CDR2 SVGAGI come from the germline V gene (reference sequence).

This sequence joins TRBV3-1 and TRBJ2-5, with 15 bases identical to TRBD2. V lost 4 bases to trimming and J lost 3 bases; unmatched junction nucleotides: 3. The CDR3 loop spans 16 amino acids. Germline-derived CDR1 and CDR2 are LGHDT and YNNKEL (reference sequence). The CDR3 nucleotides read TGTGCCAGCAGCCGAAGGACTAGCGGGAGGGAAGAGACCCAGTACTTC. This gives the protein CASSRRTSGREETQYF.

This clonotype was seen a few times. A clone one base away is much larger, so this may be a read error. The CDR3 DNA reads TGTGCCAGCAGCTTATCAGCGAGTGAGCAGTTCTTC. This codes for CASSLSASEQFF. This chain uses TRBV7-9 with TRBJ2-1; no definite D call. Germline assignment: CDR1 SEHNR and CDR2 FQNEAQ (reference sequence). Deletions cut 2 bases from V and 9 bases from J, with 8 bases between. CDR3 size: 12 residues.

This clonotype was observed a handful of times. The V gene is TRBV27, the J gene TRBJ2-5; a possible D gene is TRBD1 (6 bases). V dropped 6 bases and J dropped 5 bases, with 16 bases sitting between them. Germline V lookup: CDR1 MNHEY, CDR2 SMNVEV (reference sequence). The CDR3 covers 14 residues. The CDR3 coding sequence is TGTGCCAGCAGCCCCCGATGGGGGCTGGAGACCCAGTACTTC. Translated: CASSPRWGLETQYF.

This clonotype was observed many times. The chain carries TRBV20-1 and TRBJ2-5; D uncertain. Deletions cut 1 base from V and 2 bases from J, with 11 bases between. Germline-derived CDR1 and CDR2 are DFQATT and SNEGSKA (reference sequence). This CDR3 is 14 amino acids long. CDR3 region: CSARVADTQETQYF. In nucleotides, the CDR3 is TGCAGTGCTAGAGTTGCAGACACACAAGAGACCCAGTACTTC.

The CDR3 protein is CSAKGQGSVQPQHF. Here the CDR3 DNA reads TGCAGTGCTAAGGGACAGGGGTCCGTTCAGCCCCAGCATTTT. This rearrangement joins TRBV20-1 to TRBJ1-5; TRBD1 aligns across 10 bases. The CDR3 extends over 14 amino acids. Germline values: CDR1 DFQATT, CDR2 SNEGSKA (reference sequence). The V and J ends lost 4 bases and 6 bases, in that order; junction bases with no gene match: 6.

This clonotype was seen repeatedly, ten times or more. V is TRBV4-1 and J is TRBJ2-1; 16 nucleotides match TRBD2. Germline lookup yields CDR1 MGHRA and CDR2 YSYEKL. The V gene end was trimmed by 4 bases and the J gene end by 7 bases; junction bases not matched to a gene: 7. This CDR3 contains 17 residues. DNA for the CDR3: TGCGCCAGCAGCCTGGGACTAGCGGGAGGGTTGGAGAATGAGCAGTTCTTC. The encoded protein is CASSLGLAGGLENEQFF.

The chain couples TRBV6-5 to TRBJ2-1; D perhaps matches TRBD1 (6 bases). V was shortened by 1 base and J by 9 bases, with 16 bases between the two germline ends. CDR3 length: 15 amino acids. The V gene's germline CDR1 is MNHEY and CDR2 SVGAGI. The CDR3 DNA reads as TGTGCCAGCAGTTACTATGGGACAAGGGTAGGTGAGCAGTTCTTC. This encodes CASSYYGTRVGEQFF.

The chain couples TRBV20-1 to TRBJ2-1; D is possibly TRBD2 (6 bases). The better agreement between TRBJ2-7 and the DNA end casts doubt on the J call. From germline, CDR1 is DFQATT and CDR2 SNEGSKA (reference sequence). The CDR3 totals 14 residues. CDR3 residues: CSALNSGGDNEQYF. The CDR3 DNA reads as TGCAGTGCTTTGAATAGCGGAGGAGACAATGAGCAGTACTTC.

The rearrangement joins TRBV20-1 to TRBJ1-5; 11 bases match TRBD1. Germline V CDR1 and CDR2: DFQATT, SNEGSKA (reference sequence). Unmatched junction bases numbered 7, after V lost 4 bases and J lost 2 bases. The CDR3 is 16 amino acids. CDR3 protein: CSAMRTGGRGNQPQHF. CDR3 coding DNA: TGCAGTGCTATGAGGACAGGGGGCAGGGGCAATCAGCCCCAGCATTTT.

In this sample, this clonotype turned up a few times. The CDR3: CASSPTLSGTYEQYF. In DNA, the CDR3 is TGTGCCAGCAGCCCCACTTTGAGCGGAACCTACGAGCAGTACTTC. The V call is TRBV6-5, the J call TRBJ2-7; TRBD2 is a possible D gene (5 bases). V lost 6 bases and J lost 2, with 17 bases in between. This CDR3 spans 15 amino acids. Germline lookup yields CDR1 MNHEY and CDR2 SVGAGI.

The genes are TRBV27 and TRBJ2-7, with 9 bases identical to TRBD2. The CDR3 is made up of 14 amino acids. CDR1 and CDR2 from the germline V gene are MNHEY and SMNVEV (reference sequence). With V trimmed by 8 bases and J by 7 bases, 12 bases remained unmatched. The CDR3: CASAGSGRSNEQYF. CDR3 nucleotide sequence: TGTGCCAGCGCTGGAAGCGGGAGGTCGAATGAGCAGTACTTC.

CDR3 bases: TGCAGTGCTAGTGACGGTTCTCCCTATGGCTACACCTTC. Its translation is CSASDGSPYGYTF. The chain is built from TRBV20-1 and TRBJ1-2, with D unclear. Germline V gene lookup returns CDR1 DFQATT and CDR2 SNEGSKA (reference sequence). The CDR3 sequence is 13 residues long. V gave up 3 bases and J gave up 4 bases, with 12 bases separating them.

The chain recombines TRBV12-3 or TRBV12-4 with TRBJ2-7; the D gene is possibly TRBD1 (8 bases). The CDR3 is 15 residues long. With 5 bases removed from V and 2 bases from J, the gap between germline ends came to 16 bases. The DNA for the CDR3 is TGTGCCAGCAGTCCCCGGGGGGACAGGACCTACGAGCAGTACTTC. This encodes CASSPRGDRTYEQYF.

The CDR3 loop reads CASNLDGRNYEQYF. CDR3 bases: TGTGCCAGCAACCTAGACGGAAGAAACTACGAGCAGTACTTC. This chain joins TRBV7-2 and TRBJ2-7, with D hard to call. The CDR3 length is 14 residues. The germline V gene has CDR1 SGHTA and CDR2 FQGNSA. Between the trimmed V and J ends, which lost 7 bases and 3 bases, there was a span of 16 bases.

In its sample, this clonotype was seen once. The rearrangement joins TRBV12-3 or TRBV12-4 to TRBJ2-1; 8 bases match TRBD2. Unmatched junction bases numbered 6, after V lost 7 bases and J lost 13 bases. The CDR3 loop spans 11 amino acids. The CDR3 protein is CASTPGGYQFF. DNA of the CDR3: TGTGCCAGCACCCCGGGAGGGTACCAGTTCTTC.

This clonotype was seen a few times. This chain connects TRBV20-1 to TRBJ2-7, with D uncertain. This CDR3 comprises 11 residues. Trimming shortened V by 8 bases and J by 4 bases, and 12 bases separated the two germline ends. Germline lookup yields CDR1 DFQATT and CDR2 SNEGSKA (reference sequence). The CDR3 DNA follows: TGCAGTCTCAGAGAAGGGTACGAGCAGTACTTC. It translates to CSLREGYEQYF.

This clonotype was detected only a few times. The chain employs TRBV7-8 and TRBJ2-5, with TRBD1 matching 9 bases. The CDR3 sequence is 16 residues long. Germline loops: CDR1 SGHVS, CDR2 FQNEAQ. V was clipped by 2 bases and J by 4 bases; unmatched bases: 8. CDR3 nucleotides: TGTGCCAGCAGCTTACTCAACCCGGGACAGGGAGAGACCCAGTACTTC. It translates to CASSLLNPGQGETQYF.

The J gene is TRBJ2-7, the V gene TRBV20-1; possibly TRBD1 for D (5 bases). The V gene lost 0 bases and the J gene lost 3 bases, with 15 bases spanning the gap. CDR1 is DFQATT, CDR2 SNEGSKA, per germline (reference sequence). This CDR3 region has 15 residues. The DNA of the CDR3 is TGCAGTGCTAGAGATAGCAGGACAAGTATCTACGAGCAGTACTTC. Translating gives CSARDSRTSIYEQYF.

The chain combines TRBV5-1 with TRBJ2-7; D is possibly TRBD1 or TRBD2 (5 bases each). This CDR3 is built from 18 residues. The ends were cut back, 1 base at V and 7 bases at J, with 27 bases in the middle. The germline gives CDR1 SGHRS, CDR2 YFSETQ. CDR3 bases: TGCGCCAGCAGCTTGCAACCTAGGGGCCCAGGGACCTACAATGAGCAGTACTTC. Its translation: CASSLQPRGPGTYNEQYF.

This clonotype appeared many times. CDR3 DNA sequence: TGTGCCAGCAGCTTAGGTCTTGGGAGCTCCTACAATGAGCAGTTCTTC. This sequence encodes CASSLGLGSSYNEQFF. J is TRBJ2-1 and V is TRBV7-9, with a tentative D call TRBD2 (5 bases). This CDR3 is 16 amino acids long. CDR1 and CDR2 from the germline V gene are SEHNR and FQNEAQ (reference sequence). Trimming pared 1 base from V and 0 bases from J, leaving 10 bases between.

The genes are TRBV2 and TRBJ1-5, with a weak D call TRBD1 (6 bases). Germline V lookup: CDR1 SNHLY, CDR2 FYNNEI. The ends were cut back, 7 bases at V and 4 bases at J, with 14 bases in the middle. This CDR3 region has 14 residues. The CDR3 sequence is CASNAGVWNQPQHF. The CDR3 nucleotides are TGTGCCAGCAACGCAGGGGTTTGGAATCAGCCCCAGCATTTT.

This clonotype has just a few counts. V usage is TRBV11-2 and J usage is TRBJ2-4; possibly TRBD2 for D (6 bases). The J call may be mistaken, given a closer DNA end match to TRBJ2-7. The CDR3 consists of 16 residues. Germline V CDR1 and CDR2: SGHAT, FQNNGV. CDR3: CASRVPGTPRLYEQYF. Written as DNA, the CDR3 is TGTGCCAGCAGGGTACCCGGGACTCCTCGTCTCTACGAGCAGTACTTC.

This clonotype came up a few times. This sequence joins TRBV7-2 and TRBJ2-5; no reliable D call. Germline V gene data show CDR1 as SGHTA and CDR2 as FQGNSA. The CDR3 runs 14 residues. V lost 5 bases and J 5 bases, leaving 15 bases between the germline ends. The CDR3 loop reads CASSPTPFMETQYF. Written as DNA, the CDR3 is TGTGCCAGCAGCCCGACACCCTTTATGGAGACCCAGTACTTC.

This clonotype was counted a few times. The chain couples TRBV6-4 to TRBJ2-7; 7 bases fit TRBD1. V shed 5 bases, J shed 7 bases, and the junction held 11 bases outside the gene matches. This CDR3 spans 14 amino acids. Looked up from germline, CDR1 is MRHNA and CDR2 is SNTAGT. CDR3 bases: TGTGCCAGCAGTAAAGGGGGCATCAACAATGAGCAGTACTTC. Translating it yields CASSKGGINNEQYF.

The V call is TRBV21-1, the J call TRBJ2-3; whether TRBD2, the table's D call, matches the DNA was not checked. TRBV21-1 is annotated as a pseudogene. The CDR3 is 18 amino acids. The CDR3 DNA sequence: TGTGCCAGCAGCAAGGAGCACAGGGCCCGAGGTGAGGCAGATACGCAGTATTTT. This sequence encodes CASSKEHRARGEADTQYF.